This TCR beta chain was documented in a study of shared clonotypes between healthy human individuals. Broader study findings: Compared with clonotypes that all four donors shared, non-shared clonotypes had lower generation probabilities. When naive CD4 clonotypes were compared across several donors, approximately 4.9% were shared. Naive subsets generally exceeded memory subsets in estimated richness.

Naive CD8 cells were CD45RO-negative, positively selected for CCR7, excluding terminally differentiated effector memory CD45RA+ cells. Donors comprised healthy HIV-negative adults lacking recent acute infections or vaccinations. Some clones are missing from TCRdb's copy, which holds only in-frame ones; the method was immunoSEQ multiplex PCR. The sample carries about 2.1 million clones, approximately 92% recorded once. CDR1 and CDR2 (germline): SGHAT, FQNNGV. V trimming: 5 bases; J trimming: 5 bases; junction bases outside the gene matches: 19. This CDR3 has 19 residues. In regard to this clone: Its antigen is unknown.

This receptor was identified in a man between 18 and 35 years old in good health. Some clones in this sample may be carry-over from other donors' samples. The sample was naive CD8+ T cells from PBMCs. This chain joins TRBV11-2 and TRBJ2-7, with 12 bases lining up with TRBD1. The DNA of the CDR3 is TGTGCCAGCAGCCCTGGACCGGGACAGGGGGCAACATACTTCGACGAGCAGTACTTC. Amino acid sequence: CASSPGPGQGATYFDEQYF.